The rows below give T cell receptor beta chains drawn from one sample of a study of T cell repertoires in cytomegalovirus infection. MiXCR was run by TCRdb on the reads, yielding one entry per CDR3 protein. Counted here are some 240,000 distinct CDR3 sequences, about a sixth occurring once; the ten biggest clones make up about half. Source material: CD8+ T cells from PBMCs. The receptors here all came from a human donor in good health (CMV status not recorded). Some clones in this sample may be carry-over from other donors' samples. CDR3s include the opening cysteine and the closing phenylalanine or tryptophan. D genes are given only for firm matches. The size entry is marked missing in some rows and otherwise reads once, few, many or a size class.

TGCAGTGCTAGACTAGCGGGGTACAATGAGCAGTTCTTC	CSARLAGYNEQFF	few	TRBD2	TRBJ2-1	TRBV20-1
TGTGCCAGCATGGACCCCCTTACTACGTGCTTC	CASMDPLTTCF	many	.	TRBJ2-7	TRBV6-6
TGTGCCATCCCACCGGGGACATCGAACACCGGGGAGCTGTTTTTT	CAIPPGTSNTGELFF	many	.	TRBJ2-2	TRBV12-3/TRBV12-4
TGTGCCAGCAGTGAATGGGTAGGGAGCACAGATACGCAGTATTTT	CASSEWVGSTDTQYF	.	.	TRBJ2-3	TRBV2
TGCAGTGCCCCCGGGACAGGGGACTCCTACGAGCAGTACTTC	CSAPGTGDSYEQYF	few	TRBD1	TRBJ2-7	TRBV20-1
TGTGCCAGCAGCCTAGGCAGGGGGGACGCCTACGAGCAGTACTTC	CASSLGRGDAYEQYF	many	.	TRBJ2-7	TRBV7-2
TGTGCCAGCAGCTCACCGGGAATCCTGGCAGATACGCAGTATTTT	CASSSPGILADTQYF	.	.	TRBJ2-3	TRBV7-9
TGTGCCAGCACCCCTGGCGGGGGGGCTACAGATACGCAGTATTTT	CASTPGGGATDTQYF	.	TRBD2	TRBJ2-3	TRBV9
TGTGCCAGCAGGGGAGGACAGGCCCCTAACTATGGCTACACCTTC	CASRGGQAPNYGYTF	few	TRBD1	TRBJ1-2	TRBV7-9
TGTGCCAGCAGCCACGGACTAGCGGGGGGAGCCGAAGAGACCCAGTACTTC	CASSHGLAGGAEETQYF	.	TRBD2	TRBJ2-5	TRBV7-9
TGCAGTGCTCGTATATGGACCCTCGGCAGGGAGACCCAGTACTTC	CSARIWTLGRETQYF	.	.	TRBJ2-5	TRBV20-1
TGTGCCAGCAGTTGGGGCAGGGGGCTCCAAGAGACCCAGTACTTC	CASSWGRGLQETQYF	few	TRBD1	TRBJ2-5	TRBV6-2/TRBV6-3
TGCAGCGTCAGGGAAGCAGGGGACTATGGCTACACCTTC	CSVREAGDYGYTF	many	.	TRBJ1-2	TRBV29-1
TGTGCCAGCAGTACCTCGTTTGAAAAACTGTTTTTT	CASSTSFEKLFF	few	.	TRBJ1-4	TRBV12-3/TRBV12-4
TGTGCCAGCAGCCAACCCGACAGGGGAGCTTTCTTT	CASSQPDRGAFF	many	TRBD1	TRBJ1-1	TRBV7-8
TGTGCCGGCAGCTTAGCGGGGGACTACGAGCAGTACTTC	CAGSLAGDYEQYF	.	TRBD2	TRBJ2-7	TRBV7-9
TGTGCCAGCAGCCCCGGTCGGGAGAACACTGAAGCTTTCTTT	CASSPGRENTEAFF	many	.	TRBJ1-1	TRBV7-6
TGCGCCAGCAGCCAAACGGGCCGGTCTCTCGCAGATACGCAGTATTTT	CASSQTGRSLADTQYF	.	.	TRBJ2-3	TRBV4-3
TGTGCCAGCAGCACCCGACTCGTCTCTGGGGCCAACGTCCTGACTTTC	CASSTRLVSGANVLTF	.	.	TRBJ2-6	TRBV9
TGCGCCAGCAGCCAAGCCCTATTTACTCCGGACCTCCTCTATGGCTACACCTTC	CASSQALFTPDLLYGYTF	few	.	TRBJ1-2	TRBV4-1
TGTGCCAGCAGCTTAGGTGGACAGGGGCTGAACACTGAAGCTTTCTTT	CASSLGGQGLNTEAFF	many	TRBD1	TRBJ1-1	TRBV7-2
TGCGCCAGCAGTGATTATGAGGGGACCTTGAACACTGAAGCTTTCTTT	CASSDYEGTLNTEAFF	.	.	TRBJ1-1	TRBV10-2